Listed here is a single T cell receptor beta chain. The target of this receptor is not known. No base qualities exist here, and no much larger clone lies one base off it. The source of the sample is a study of cytomegalovirus exposure and HLA in healthy donors (dated by TCRdb to 2016 to 2017). Study-level background: In an earlier analysis of approximately 500 of the donors, less than 350 Gb of sequence data and just under 120 million unique TCR beta sequences from about 179 million T cells were reported. An early release covering some 640 HLA-typed donors comprised about 310 gigabases of sequencing data and some 79 million unique TCR sequences. The genetic ancestry cluster associated with self-reported Caucasian donors included over 80% of the 398 genotyped donors. The study aimed to test whether cataloging public T cell receptors could reveal signatures of past pathogen exposure. Using immunosequencing, the study profiled T cell repertoires from around 680 subjects and related those repertoires to cytomegalovirus serostatus. Along with the roughly 700-subject first cohort, a separate validation cohort of over a hundred different subjects was used. To predict cytomegalovirus infection status, the study brought together high-throughput TCR immunosequencing, statistical association of individual TCRs with disease status, and machine learning. A later analysis re-analyzed previously published TCR beta repertoires from 650 to 800 donors and added high-resolution HLA genotyping to study TCR occurrence patterns. The later analysis used no new phenotypic data to find candidate immune exposures, relying instead on TCR beta sequences and their occurrence across donors. In an earlier analysis of more than 550 of the donors, high-throughput TCR beta sequencing was used to judge whether each TCR beta V gene segment behaved as functional or pseudogenic. Donor age, sex, ethnicity and CMV serostatus were compiled together with the repertoire data. A later genetic analysis took genome-wide SNP genotypes for about three fifths of the roughly 700 donors and used that subset as a discovery cohort. Every discovery cohort repertoire had been produced on one sequencing platform. HLA typing included class I and class II loci at four-digit resolution. The number of typed donors differed by locus: 629-630 for A, B, C, DRB1 and DQB1; 522 for DQA1; approximately 600 for DPA1; and around 450 for DPB1. Because of strong linkage in the cohort, five DR-DQ haplotypes were treated as single units for association and clustering. Among 398 genotyped donors of the cohort, an average of approximately 230,000 unique TCR beta nucleotide sequences were sequenced per donor, around 20% of them non-productive. What the authors observed across the whole study: In a later genetic analysis, a missense DCLRE1C variant was associated with V-gene and J-gene trimming of TCR beta chains, and the association was replicated in an independent cohort. A later analysis found that HLA-associated TCR beta chains were more clonally expanded and had lower generation probabilities than equally common non-associated chains. Most TCR sequences were seen in very few donors, while some public TCRs were found in many individuals. The classifier was reported to diagnose cytomegalovirus status with high specificity and sensitivity in both the original cohort and the validation cohort. In vitro tests confirmed that three of the cytomegalovirus-associated TCR beta chains recognize cytomegalovirus antigens. According to a later analysis, TCR association rates differed among HLA loci, with DRB1 alleles showing the most associated TCRs and HLA-C alleles showing the fewest. In a later genetic analysis, fewer N-insertions in productive TCRs were reported among donors in an Asian-associated ancestry cluster than the roughly 700-donor mean. The 87-base-pair reads could not distinguish some IMGT-functional V segments, including TRBV6-2 and TRBV6-3, so those segments were excluded. In the study, around 150 TCR beta chains were listed as associated with cytomegalovirus. A further reported finding was that TCR beta sequences accurately predicted the HLA-A and HLA-B alleles for most subjects in the first cohort. A later analysis found that most CMV-associated TCR beta chains appeared HLA-restricted, with HLA associations seemingly driven largely by CMV exposure. When HLA alleles, especially DR and DQ, strongly co-occurred, TCR associations were difficult to assign to individual alleles. Immune exposure information for the cohort was limited to CMV serostatus. An earlier analysis of some 560 of the donors showed that most TCR beta V segments appeared in productive rearrangements either about 90% or about 30% of the time, which broadly matched IMGT annotations. The presence/absence analyses assumed that sequencing depth was roughly uniform across donors, and that assumption may not be true. A cluster of highly shared sequence variants was judged likely to be a technical artifact of the sequencing pipeline. In a later analysis, several top co-occurrence clusters were reported to appear linked to parvovirus B19, influenza, CMV and Epstein-Barr virus. Linkage disequilibrium might explain the correlated functional status among segregating V segments, but an unknown experimental factor could not be ruled out. A later analysis associated 15,000 or so TCR beta sequences with specific HLA alleles at a false discovery rate of 0.05. The earlier analysis of some 560 of the donors excluded over 15 rarely observed V segments, including chromosome 9 orphons, because counts were too low. According to the authors, the approach could potentially be generalized to other disease states and immunological phenotypes. The cohort was sequenced for TCR beta chains only, and without alpha or paired-chain data the features that could be detected were limited. Because some donors lacked HLA typing at each locus, the association tests relied only on the typed subset.

The cysteine opens and the phenylalanine closes a CDR3 of 13 amino acids. Only the CDR3 DNA is retained, 39 bases long and in frame from the first base. V is pruned by 4 bases and J by 5 bases, leaving 5 bases of the junction without a gene match. CDR1 and CDR2 (KGHSH, LQKENI) derive from the germline V gene. In total, roughly 670 healthy bone marrow donors made up the cohort. At the time of sampling, every cohort member was nominally healthy, though immune exposures that went unrecorded were likely present. The donor tested CMV seropositive and was one of the 289 seropositive cohort members. A peripheral blood sample was collected from each donor, and TCR beta sequencing was performed on peripheral blood mononuclear cells. The Qiagen DNeasy Blood Extraction Kit was used to extract genomic DNA from the blood cell samples. The method was the immunoSEQ multiplex PCR assay. The multiplex PCR relied on a mix of 60 forward primers for TCR Vbeta segments and 13 reverse primers for TCR Jbeta segments. The CDR3 region of rearranged TCR beta genes was amplified from genomic DNA with a multiplex PCR assay. On the Illumina HiSeq System, the amplified TCR beta libraries were sequenced as 87-base-pair reads. The paper's data handling went like this. In a later analysis, 70 million to 95 million unique TCR beta chains were counted across the approximately 670 repertoires, and roughly 9.9 million of these chains were shared by at least two donors. A nearest-neighbor algorithm error-corrected the raw reads and collapsed the reads into unique sequences, merging closely related sequences to remove PCR and sequencing errors. To assign V, D and J gene segments, CDR3 sequences were aligned to IMGT reference sequences. For a sequence to be retained, a match of at least six nucleotides to both a V gene segment and a J gene segment was required. Rearrangements were classified as productive when the CDR3 lacked stop codons and remained in frame with V and J, and all other rearrangements were classified as non-productive. Following IMGT convention, CDR3 was defined as the stretch from the second conserved V-encoded cysteine up to the conserved J-encoded phenylalanine. Sequences without an unambiguous match to a single V gene segment were excluded from the earlier analysis of about 600 of the donors. An earlier analysis of around 600 of the donors classified V segments as functional when productive rearrangements were above 56.7% and as segregating when the standard deviation between donors was above 5%. To diagnose cytomegalovirus status from the catalog of TCR beta chain sequences, a statistical classification framework was built. A later analysis assigned V and J genes by comparing TCR nucleotide sequences with IMGT/GENE-DB human TR gene sequences. The TCRdist pipeline was used in a later analysis to assign CDR3 sequences and most-parsimonious VDJ recombination scenarios. In a later analysis, each TCR beta chain was defined by its CDR3 amino acid sequence together with its V-gene family, and reads without a unique V-gene family were excluded. To address suspected cross-contamination and a sequencing artifact, a later analysis removed several hundred highly shared, low-generation-probability nucleotide sequences. For each public chain, a later analysis derived a clonal expansion index from normalized ranks of inferred template counts within each repertoire. A later analysis computed generation probabilities with a VDJ recombination model fitted to out-of-frame rearrangements, and checked the results against IGoR. Hypergeometric tests were used in a later analysis to score TCR-TCR, TCR-HLA and TCR-CMV co-occurrence, with a repertoire-size bias correction applied to the TCR pairs. In a later analysis, false discovery rates were estimated by permuting HLA or CMV assignments 20 times. A later analysis grouped co-occurring TCRs with DBSCAN, adding TCRdist sequence similarity when clustering within HLA-allele-positive subsets. Co-occurrence clustering excluded repertoires with fewer than 30,000 or more than 120,000 public chains, plus five with anomalous nucleotide sharing. The immuneACCESS repertoire file appears here via TCRdb, limited to in-frame rearrangements. These files lack a portion of the clones; in checked studies, under half of the deficit traces to unresolved V genes, and the cause of the others is not known. V, J and clone size were drawn from that table, and D and trimming were deduced from the DNA. In all, the sample holds some 100,000 clones, and 69% of those were seen once. The ten largest clones add up to approximately 5.4% of the sample.

The specimen was PBMCs. The TCR comes from a woman aged 70-85 years in good health and CMV-seropositive. The chain is encoded by TRBV18 joined to TRBJ2-7, with TRBD2 identical over 7 junction bases. The DNA is as follows: TGTGCCAGCTCACGGGGGGACTACGACGAGCAGTACTTC. The translation is CASSRGDYDEQYF.